This T cell receptor beta chain was retrieved from a study of T cells in Graves' hyperthyroidism and ophthalmopathy. This clonotype was found many times. A read error may account for a junction end that differs from germline. The CDR3 contains 13 residues. Germline CDR1 reads MNHEY; CDR2 reads SVGAGI. There were TCR beta CDR3 regions amplified from RNA transcripts. Primed by the HTBI set, a first-round RT-PCR was run on the TCR CDR3. TCRdb ran MiXCR on the multiplex PCR reads and lists one entry per CDR3 protein. Of 600,000 to 700,000 distinct CDR3 sequences listed, roughly 15% are singletons. The sequencing sample was made of blood. This sequence was found in a woman aged 40-49 years with Graves' ophthalmopathy. The chain joins TRBV6-5 to TRBJ2-7; D is uncertain. CDR3 amino acids: CASSNSGSYEQYF. In DNA form, the CDR3 reads TGTGCCAGCAGTAACTCAGGCTCCTACGAGCAGTACTTC.